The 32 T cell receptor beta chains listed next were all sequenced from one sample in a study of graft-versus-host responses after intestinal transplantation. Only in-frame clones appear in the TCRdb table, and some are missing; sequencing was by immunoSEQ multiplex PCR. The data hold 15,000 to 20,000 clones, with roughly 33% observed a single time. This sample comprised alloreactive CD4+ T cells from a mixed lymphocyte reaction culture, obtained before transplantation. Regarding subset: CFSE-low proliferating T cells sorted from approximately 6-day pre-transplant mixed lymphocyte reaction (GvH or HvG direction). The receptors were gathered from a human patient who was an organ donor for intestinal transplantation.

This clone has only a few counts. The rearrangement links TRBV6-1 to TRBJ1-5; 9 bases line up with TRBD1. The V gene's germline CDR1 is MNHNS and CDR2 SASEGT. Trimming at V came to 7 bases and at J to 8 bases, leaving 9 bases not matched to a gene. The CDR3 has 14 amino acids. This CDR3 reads CASTGGQGREPQHF. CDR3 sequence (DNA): TGTGCCAGCACGGGAGGACAGGGGAGAGAGCCCCAGCATTTT.

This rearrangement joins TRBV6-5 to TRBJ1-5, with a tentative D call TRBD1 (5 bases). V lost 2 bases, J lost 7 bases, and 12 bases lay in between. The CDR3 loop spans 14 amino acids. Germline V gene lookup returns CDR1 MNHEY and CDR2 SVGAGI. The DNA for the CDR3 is TGTGCCAGCAGTTACGGGGGGGGAGGGCAGCCCCAGCATTTT. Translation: CASSYGGGGQPQHF.

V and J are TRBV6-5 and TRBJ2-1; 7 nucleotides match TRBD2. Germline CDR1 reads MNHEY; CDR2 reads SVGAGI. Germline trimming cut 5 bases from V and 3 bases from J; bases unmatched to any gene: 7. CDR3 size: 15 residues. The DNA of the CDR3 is TGTGCCAGCAGTCCCGCTAGCGGAATCTACAATGAGCAGTTCTTC. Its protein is CASSPASGIYNEQFF.

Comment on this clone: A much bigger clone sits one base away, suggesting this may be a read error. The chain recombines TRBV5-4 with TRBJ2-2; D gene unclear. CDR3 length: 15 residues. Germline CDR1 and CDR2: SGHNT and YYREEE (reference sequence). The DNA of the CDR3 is TGTGCCAGCAGCTTGGTGGGCCAGAACACCGGCGAGCTGTTTTTT. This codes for CASSLVGQNTGELFF.

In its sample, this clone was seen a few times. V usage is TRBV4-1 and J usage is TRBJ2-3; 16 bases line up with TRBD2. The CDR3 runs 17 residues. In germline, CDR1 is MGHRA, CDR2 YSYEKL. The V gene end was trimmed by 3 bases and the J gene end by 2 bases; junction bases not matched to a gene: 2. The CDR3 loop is CASSHGTSGRATDTQYF. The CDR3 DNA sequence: TGCGCCAGCAGCCATGGGACTAGCGGGAGGGCCACAGATACGCAGTATTTT.

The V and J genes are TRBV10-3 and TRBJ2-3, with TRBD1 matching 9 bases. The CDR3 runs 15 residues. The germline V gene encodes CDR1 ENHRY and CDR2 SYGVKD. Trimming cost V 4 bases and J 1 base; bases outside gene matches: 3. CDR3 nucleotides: TGTGCCATCAGTGGCCGGGACAGGGGCACAGATACGCAGTATTTT. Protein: CAISGRDRGTDTQYF.

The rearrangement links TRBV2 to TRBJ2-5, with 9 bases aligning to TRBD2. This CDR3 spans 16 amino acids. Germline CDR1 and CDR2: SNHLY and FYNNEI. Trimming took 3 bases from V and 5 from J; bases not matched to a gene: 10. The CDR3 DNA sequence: TGTGCCAGCAGTGATGAGGCGGGAGGGGGGGCGGAGACCCAGTACTTC. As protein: CASSDEAGGGAETQYF.

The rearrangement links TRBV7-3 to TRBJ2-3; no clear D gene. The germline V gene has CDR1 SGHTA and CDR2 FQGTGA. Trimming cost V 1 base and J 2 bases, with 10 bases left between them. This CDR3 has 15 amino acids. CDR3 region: CASSLIPGSTDTQYF. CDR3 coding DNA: TGTGCCAGCAGCTTAATTCCGGGCTCCACAGATACGCAGTATTTT.

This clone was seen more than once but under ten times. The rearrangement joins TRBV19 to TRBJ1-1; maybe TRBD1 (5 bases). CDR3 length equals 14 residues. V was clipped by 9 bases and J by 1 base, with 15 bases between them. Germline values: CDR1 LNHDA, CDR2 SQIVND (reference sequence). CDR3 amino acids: CASGLGQWNTEAFF. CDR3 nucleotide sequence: TGTGCCAGCGGACTGGGGCAGTGGAACACTGAAGCTTTCTTT.

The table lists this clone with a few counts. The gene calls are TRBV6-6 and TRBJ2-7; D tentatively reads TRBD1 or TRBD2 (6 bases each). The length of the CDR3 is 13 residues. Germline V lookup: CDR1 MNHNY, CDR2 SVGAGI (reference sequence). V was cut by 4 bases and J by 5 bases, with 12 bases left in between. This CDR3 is CASSFAGGNEQYF. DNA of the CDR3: TGTGCCAGCAGTTTCGCCGGGGGCAACGAGCAGTACTTC.

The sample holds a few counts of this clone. CDR3 sequence: CASGGDTSNQPQHF. The CDR3 DNA reads as TGTGCGTCGGGGGGGGACACGAGCAATCAGCCCCAGCATTTT. The chain is built from TRBV10-3 and TRBJ1-5; weak D call: TRBD1 (6 bases). This CDR3 is 14 amino acids long. Germline-derived CDR1 and CDR2 are ENHRY and SYGVKD.

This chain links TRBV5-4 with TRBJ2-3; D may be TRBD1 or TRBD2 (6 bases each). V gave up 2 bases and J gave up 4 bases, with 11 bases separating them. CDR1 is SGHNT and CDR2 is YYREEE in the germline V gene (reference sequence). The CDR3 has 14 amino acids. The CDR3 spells CASSFPGAADTQYF. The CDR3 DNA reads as TGTGCCAGCAGCTTCCCGGGGGCGGCAGATACGCAGTATTTT. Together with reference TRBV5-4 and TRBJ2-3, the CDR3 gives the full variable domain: ETGVTQSPTHLIKTRGQQVTLRCSSQSGHNTVSWYQQALGQGPQFIFQYYREEENGRGNFPPRFSGLQFPNYSSELNVNALELDDSALYLCASSFPGAADTQYFGPGTRLTVL.

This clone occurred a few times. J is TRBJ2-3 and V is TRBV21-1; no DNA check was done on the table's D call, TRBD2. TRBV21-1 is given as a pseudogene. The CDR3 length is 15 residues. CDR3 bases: TGTGCCAGCAGCAAGGGTAGCGGGACGAGCAATACGCAGTATTTT. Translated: CASSKGSGTSNTQYF.

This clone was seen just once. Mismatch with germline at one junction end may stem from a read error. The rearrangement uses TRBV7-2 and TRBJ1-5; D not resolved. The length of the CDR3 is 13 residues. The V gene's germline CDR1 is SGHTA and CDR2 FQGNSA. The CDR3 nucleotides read TGTGCCACCAGCTTAGAACGGCAACAGCCCCAGCATTTT. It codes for CATSLERQQPQHF.

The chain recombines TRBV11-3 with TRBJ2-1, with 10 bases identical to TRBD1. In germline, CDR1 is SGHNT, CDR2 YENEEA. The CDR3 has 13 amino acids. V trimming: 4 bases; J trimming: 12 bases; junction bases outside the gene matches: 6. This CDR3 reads CASSWGQGTTQFF. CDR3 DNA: TGTGCCAGCAGCTGGGGACAGGGGACAACGCAGTTCTTC.

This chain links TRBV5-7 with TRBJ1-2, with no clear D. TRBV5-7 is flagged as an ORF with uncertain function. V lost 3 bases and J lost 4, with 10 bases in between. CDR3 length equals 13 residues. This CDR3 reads CASSSGRGYGYTF. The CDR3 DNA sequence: TGTGCCAGCAGCTCCGGACGGGGCTATGGCTACACCTTC.

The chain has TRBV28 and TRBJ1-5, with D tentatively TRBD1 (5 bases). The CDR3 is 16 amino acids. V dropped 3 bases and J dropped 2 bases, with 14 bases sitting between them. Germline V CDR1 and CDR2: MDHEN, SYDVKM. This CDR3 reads CASSFTGVVGNQPQHF. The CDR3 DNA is TGTGCCAGCAGTTTTACGGGGGTCGTGGGCAATCAGCCCCAGCATTTT.

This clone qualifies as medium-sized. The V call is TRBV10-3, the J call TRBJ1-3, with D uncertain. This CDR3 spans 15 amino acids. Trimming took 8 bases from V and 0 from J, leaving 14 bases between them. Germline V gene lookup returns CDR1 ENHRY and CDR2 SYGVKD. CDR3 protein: CAIGGTAGSGNTIYF. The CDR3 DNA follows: TGTGCCATCGGAGGAACGGCAGGCTCTGGAAACACCATATATTTT.

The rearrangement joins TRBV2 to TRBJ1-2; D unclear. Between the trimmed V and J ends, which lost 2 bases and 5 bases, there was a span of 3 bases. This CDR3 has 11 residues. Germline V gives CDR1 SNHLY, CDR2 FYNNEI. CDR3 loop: CASSERYGYTF. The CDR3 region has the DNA TGTGCCAGCAGTGAACGGTATGGCTACACCTTC.

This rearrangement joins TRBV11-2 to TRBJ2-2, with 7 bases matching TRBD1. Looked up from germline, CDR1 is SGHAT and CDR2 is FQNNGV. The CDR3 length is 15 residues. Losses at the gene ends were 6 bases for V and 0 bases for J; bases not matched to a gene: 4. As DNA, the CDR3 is TGTGCCAGCAGGGTCGGGACAGCGAACACCGGGGAGCTGTTTTTT. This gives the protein CASRVGTANTGELFF.

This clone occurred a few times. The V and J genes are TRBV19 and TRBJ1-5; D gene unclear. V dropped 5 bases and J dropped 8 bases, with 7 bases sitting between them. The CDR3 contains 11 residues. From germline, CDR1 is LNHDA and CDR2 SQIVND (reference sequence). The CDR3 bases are TGTGCCAGTAGTCTGGATGAGCCCCAGCATTTT. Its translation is CASSLDEPQHF. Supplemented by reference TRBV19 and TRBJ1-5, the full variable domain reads DGGITQSPKYLFRKEGQNVTLSCEQNLNHDAMYWYRQDPGQGLRLIYYSQIVNDFQKGDIAEGYSVSREKKESFPLTVTSAQKNPTAFYLCASSLDEPQHFGDGTRLSIL.

CDR3 sequence reads: CASSQERGLAGYSYNEQFF. CDR3 DNA: TGCGCCAGCAGCCAAGAACGCGGACTAGCGGGGTACTCCTACAATGAGCAGTTCTTC. The chain is built from TRBV4-1 and TRBJ2-1; 12 bases match TRBD2. The V and J ends lost 0 bases and 0 bases, in that order; junction bases with no gene match: 6. The CDR3 has 19 amino acids. Germline V gene sequence: CDR1 MGHRA, CDR2 YSYEKL.

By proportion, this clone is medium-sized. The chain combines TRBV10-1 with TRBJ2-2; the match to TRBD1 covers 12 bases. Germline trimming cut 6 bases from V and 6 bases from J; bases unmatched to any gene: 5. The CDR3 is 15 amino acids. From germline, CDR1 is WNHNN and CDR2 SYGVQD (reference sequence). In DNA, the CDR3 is TGCGCCAGCAGAGCCGGGACAGGGGGCTCCGGGGAGCTGTTTTTT. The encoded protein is CASRAGTGGSGELFF.

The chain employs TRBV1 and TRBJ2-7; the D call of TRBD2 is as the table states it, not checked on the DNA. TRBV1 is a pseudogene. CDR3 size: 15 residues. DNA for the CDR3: TGCACCAGCCTTAGTTCTAGCGGGAGGACTTACGAGCAGTACTTC. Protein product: CTSLSSSGRTYEQYF.

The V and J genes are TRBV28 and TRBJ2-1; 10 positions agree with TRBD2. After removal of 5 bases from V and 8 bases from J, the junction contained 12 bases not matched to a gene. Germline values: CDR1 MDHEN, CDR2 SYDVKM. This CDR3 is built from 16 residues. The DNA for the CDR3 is TGTGCCAGCAGTCCCTCAGGTGGACTAGCGGTTGATGAGCAGTTCTTC. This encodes CASSPSGGLAVDEQFF.

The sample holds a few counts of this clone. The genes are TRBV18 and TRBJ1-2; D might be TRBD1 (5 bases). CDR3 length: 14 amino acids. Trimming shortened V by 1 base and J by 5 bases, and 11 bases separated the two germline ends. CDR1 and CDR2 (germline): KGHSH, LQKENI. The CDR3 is CASSPLQGLYGYTF. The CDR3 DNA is TGTGCCAGCTCACCACTTCAGGGATTGTATGGCTACACCTTC.

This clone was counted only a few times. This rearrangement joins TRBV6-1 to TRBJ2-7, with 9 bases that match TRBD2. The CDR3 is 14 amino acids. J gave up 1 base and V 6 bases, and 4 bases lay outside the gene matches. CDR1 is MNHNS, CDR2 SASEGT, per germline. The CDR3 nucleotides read TGTGCCAGCAGCCTCAGCGGGGGGTCCTACGAGCAGTACTTC. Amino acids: CASSLSGGSYEQYF.

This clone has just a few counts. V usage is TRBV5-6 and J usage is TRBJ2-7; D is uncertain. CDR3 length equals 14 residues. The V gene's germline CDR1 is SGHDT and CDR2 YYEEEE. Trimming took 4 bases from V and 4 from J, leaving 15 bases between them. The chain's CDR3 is CASSLSPGAYEQYF. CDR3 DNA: TGTGCCAGCAGCCTGTCCCCTGGTGCATACGAGCAGTACTTC.

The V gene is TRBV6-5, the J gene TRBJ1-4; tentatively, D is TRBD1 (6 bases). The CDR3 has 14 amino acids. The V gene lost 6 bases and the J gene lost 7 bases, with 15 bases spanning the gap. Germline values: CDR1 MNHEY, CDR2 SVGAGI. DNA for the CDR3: TGTGCCAGCAGCCCCGGGGGCTGGAGTGAAAAACTGTTTTTT. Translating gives CASSPGGWSEKLFF.

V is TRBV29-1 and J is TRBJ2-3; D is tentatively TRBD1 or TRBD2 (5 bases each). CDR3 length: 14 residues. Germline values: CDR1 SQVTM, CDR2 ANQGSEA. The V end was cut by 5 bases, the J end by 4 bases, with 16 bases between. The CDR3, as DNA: TGCAGCGTTCAGGGACCACCCAGGCCAGATACGCAGTATTTT. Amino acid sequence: CSVQGPPRPDTQYF.

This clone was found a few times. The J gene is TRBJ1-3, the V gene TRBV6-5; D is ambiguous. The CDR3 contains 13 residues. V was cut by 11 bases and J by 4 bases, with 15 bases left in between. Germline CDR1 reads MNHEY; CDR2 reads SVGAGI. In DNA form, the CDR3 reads TGTGCCGTCGCCTCGGGGTCCGGAAACACCATATATTTT. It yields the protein CAVASGSGNTIYF.

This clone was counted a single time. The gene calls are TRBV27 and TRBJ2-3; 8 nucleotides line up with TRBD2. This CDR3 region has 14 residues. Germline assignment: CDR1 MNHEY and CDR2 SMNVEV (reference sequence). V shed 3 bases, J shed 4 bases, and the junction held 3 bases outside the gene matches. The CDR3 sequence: CASSFRGLADTQYF. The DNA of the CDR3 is TGTGCCAGCAGTTTCCGGGGACTAGCAGATACGCAGTATTTT.